The rows below give T cell receptor beta chains drawn from one sample of a study of identical twins. TCRdb reprocessed the 5' RACE reads with MiXCR, giving one entry per CDR3 protein. The repertoire includes roughly 720,000 distinct CDR3 sequences, 15% to 20% of them detected once, and roughly 14% sits in the top ten. This sample was also put to use in a study of T cells expressing NK-cell markers.

Sequenced material: PBMCs. All receptors derive from a woman between 18 and 30 years old in good health. Both conserved end residues are part of each CDR3. A D gene is named only where the DNA matches it firmly. Clone size is stated in some rows and not others, as once, few, many or a class when expanded.

few | TRBD1 | 14 | TRBJ2-1 | TRBV12-3/TRBV12-4 | CASSPGTGGGEQFF | TGTGCCAGCAGTCCTGGGACAGGGGGCGGTGAGCAGTTCTTC
NA | NA | 11 | TRBJ2-7 | TRBV20-1 | CSQGSYYEQYF | TGCAGTCAAGGCTCCTACTACGAGCAGTACTTC
few | TRBD2 | 13 | TRBJ2-5 | TRBV20-1 | CSAASGIQETQYF | TGCAGTGCCGCTAGCGGAATCCAAGAGACCCAGTACTTC
NA | TRBD2 | 17 | TRBJ2-5 | TRBV7-9 | CASSSGLAGVYQETQYF | TGTGCCAGCAGCTCGGGACTAGCGGGGGTCTACCAAGAGACCCAGTACTTC
few | TRBD2 | 17 | TRBJ2-1 | TRBV20-1 | CSARGGTSGSSYNEQFF | TGCAGTGCTAGAGGCGGGACTAGCGGTAGCTCCTACAATGAGCAGTTCTTC
few | NA | 14 | TRBJ1-5 | TRBV5-8 | CASSSGQPNQPQHF | TGTGCCAGCAGCTCAGGACAGCCCAATCAGCCCCAGCATTTT
NA | NA | 13 | TRBJ1-1 | TRBV19 | CASSPPPDTEAFF | TGTGCCAGTAGTCCCCCACCGGACACTGAAGCTTTCTTT
NA | NA | 14 | TRBJ2-1 | TRBV15 | CATSGSAVGNEQFF | TGTGCCACCAGCGGATCCGCGGTTGGCAATGAGCAGTTCTTC
NA | NA | 15 | TRBJ2-5 | TRBV9 | CASSAGTFQEETQYF | TGTGCCAGCAGCGCCGGGACCTTCCAAGAAGAGACCCAGTACTTC
few | NA | 14 | TRBJ2-7 | TRBV5-1 | CASSSTYRGGEQYF | TGCGCCAGCAGCTCAACGTATCGGGGTGGCGAGCAGTACTTC
NA | NA | 14 | TRBJ1-1 | TRBV6-5 | CASSYVGLDTEAFF | TGTGCCAGCAGTTACGTAGGGTTGGACACTGAAGCTTTCTTT
few | TRBD2 | 16 | TRBJ2-1 | TRBV5-1 | CASSLSPSGGVNEQFF | TGCGCCAGCAGCTTGTCTCCTAGCGGGGGGGTCAATGAGCAGTTCTTC
NA | TRBD2 | 17 | TRBJ2-3 | TRBV10-3 | CAISESASGRRADTQYF | TGTGCCATCAGTGAGTCTGCTAGCGGGCGGAGGGCAGATACGCAGTATTTT
NA | TRBD1 | 13 | TRBJ2-7 | TRBV6-5 | CASRYGTGGEQYF | TGTGCCAGCAGATACGGGACAGGGGGAGAGCAGTACTTC
few | TRBD2 | 14 | TRBJ2-7 | TRBV20-1 | CSASIAGVNYEQYF | TGCAGTGCTAGTATTGCGGGGGTTAATTACGAGCAGTACTTC
NA | TRBD2 | 14 | TRBJ2-3 | TRBV20-1 | CSAMGAGTTDTQYF | TGCAGTGCTATGGGAGCGGGGACTACAGATACGCAGTATTTT
many | NA | 13 | TRBJ1-4 | TRBV12-3/TRBV12-4 | CASSPLTDGPTNF | TGTGCCAGCAGCCCCTTGACTGATGGTCCTACAAATTTT
few | NA | 14 | TRBJ2-2 | TRBV29-1 | CSVDVGTLTGELFF | TGCAGCGTTGATGTTGGGACTTTAACCGGGGAGCTGTTTTTT
once | NA | 18 | TRBJ2-7 | TRBV21-1 | CASSNPPATWTDSYEQYF | TGTGCCAGCAGCAACCCCCCAGCGACCTGGACAGACTCCTACGAGCAGTACTTC
NA | NA | 15 | TRBJ2-3 | TRBV5-1 | CASSLALASTDTQYF | TGCGCCAGCAGCTTGGCCCTAGCGTCCACAGATACGCAGTATTTT
few | TRBD1 | 15 | TRBJ2-1 | TRBV29-1 | CSVEGGRTGYNEQFF | TGCAGCGTTGAAGGGGGGAGGACAGGGTACAATGAGCAGTTCTTC
few | TRBD2 | 16 | TRBJ2-7 | TRBV6-2/TRBV6-3 | CASSATSGAFPFEQYF | TGTGCCAGCAGTGCGACTAGCGGGGCTTTTCCCTTCGAGCAGTACTTC
few | NA | 16 | TRBJ2-5 | TRBV11-2 | CASSPTMREYQETQYF | TGTGCCAGCAGCCCCACCATGAGGGAGTACCAAGAGACCCAGTACTTC
few | TRBD2 | 17 | TRBJ2-3 | TRBV24-1 | CATSASLGGGATDTQYF | TGTGCCACCAGTGCCTCGTTAGGCGGGGGGGCGACAGATACGCAGTATTTT
NA | TRBD2 | 14 | TRBJ2-7 | TRBV7-2 | CASQLQGGAYEQYF | TGTGCCAGCCAGCTCCAGGGAGGGGCCTACGAGCAGTACTTC
NA | TRBD2 | 16 | TRBJ2-1 | TRBV6-2/TRBV6-3 | CASSYSGLAGRVEQFF | TGTGCCAGCAGTTACTCTGGACTAGCGGGAAGGGTTGAGCAGTTCTTC
few | NA | 15 | TRBJ2-7 | TRBV12-3/TRBV12-4 | CASSFRSGEAYEQYF | TGTGCCAGCAGTTTTAGATCAGGGGAGGCCTACGAGCAGTACTTC
NA | NA | 13 | TRBJ1-2 | TRBV6-5 | CASSSLGTTGYTF | TGTGCCAGCAGTTCCCTCGGGACAACTGGCTACACCTTC
few | NA | 17 | TRBJ2-6 | TRBV18 | CASSPTGRNSGANVLTF | TGTGCCAGCTCACCTACGGGACGGAACTCTGGGGCCAACGTCCTGACTTTC
many | NA | 15 | TRBJ2-3 | TRBV9 | CASSVEQGVADTQYF | TGTGCCAGCAGCGTAGAACAGGGAGTGGCAGATACGCAGTATTTT
NA | TRBD1 | 14 | TRBJ1-1 | TRBV7-9 | CASREQGWETEAFF | TGTGCCAGCAGGGAACAGGGGTGGGAAACTGAAGCTTTCTTT
NA | NA | 14 | TRBJ2-3 | TRBV9 | CASSVELEESTQYF | TGTGCCAGCAGCGTAGAGCTAGAGGAGTCTACGCAGTATTTT
many | TRBD2 | 15 | TRBJ2-3 | TRBV7-6 | CASSLVAGGTDTQYF | TGTGCTAGCAGCTTAGTAGCGGGAGGGACAGATACGCAGTATTTT
many | NA | 13 | TRBJ1-1 | TRBV7-6 | CASSEGPNTEAFF | TGTGCCAGCAGCGAGGGACCGAACACTGAAGCTTTCTTT
few | NA | 11 | TRBJ1-2 | TRBV12-3/TRBV12-4 | CASMGIYGYTF | TGTGCCAGCATGGGCATCTATGGCTACACCTTC
NA | NA | 16 | TRBJ2-3 | TRBV5-1 | CASSLVYGPGTDTQYF | TGCGCCAGCAGCTTGGTCTATGGGCCTGGCACAGATACGCAGTATTTT
few | TRBD2 | 16 | TRBJ2-3 | TRBV5-1 | CASSSLAGGGTDTQYF | TGCGCCAGCAGCTCATTAGCGGGGGGCGGCACAGATACGCAGTATTTT
few | NA | 14 | TRBJ1-2 | TRBV27 | CASSLSVVYRGYTF | TGTGCCAGCAGTTTATCGGTGGTTTATCGTGGCTACACCTTC
NA | TRBD1 | 17 | TRBJ2-1 | TRBV11-2 | CASSERLGTGGANEQFF | TGTGCCAGCAGCGAGAGACTAGGGACAGGGGGCGCGAATGAGCAGTTCTTC
NA | TRBD1 | 14 | TRBJ2-1 | TRBV29-1 | CSVNQQGVGDEQFF | TGCAGCGTTAACCAACAGGGGGTTGGGGATGAGCAGTTCTTC